The next 30 T cell receptor beta chains were all read from a single sample in a study of T cells in Graves' hyperthyroidism and ophthalmopathy. TCR beta CDR3 regions were amplified from RNA. TCR CDR3 underwent first-round RT-PCR with the HTBI primer set. TCRdb analysed the multiplex PCR reads with MiXCR anew, one entry per CDR3 protein. This sample has hundreds of thousands of distinct CDR3 sequences, with around 38% found just once. What was sequenced was blood. Receptors originate from a man aged 18 to 30 with Graves' hyperthyroidism.

The chain carries TRBV29-1 and TRBJ2-2; possible D gene TRBD2, 5 bases. Germline V gives CDR1 SQVTM, CDR2 ANQGSEA. V dropped 5 bases and J dropped 3 bases, with 10 bases sitting between them. The CDR3 length is 13 residues. CDR3 in amino acids: CSVNSEDTGELFF. CDR3 coding DNA: TGCAGCGTTAACTCGGAGGACACCGGGGAGCTGTTTTTT.

This chain links TRBV20-1 with TRBJ1-5; D gene ambiguous. The V and J ends lost 6 bases and 3 bases respectively, with 6 bases between them. Per germline, CDR1 DFQATT and CDR2 SNEGSKA (reference sequence). The CDR3 consists of 11 residues. This CDR3 reads CSALNNQPQHF. CDR3 nucleotides: TGCAGTGCCCTAAACAATCAGCCCCAGCATTTT.

The chain has TRBV5-6 and TRBJ1-2; TRBD1 aligns across 10 bases. V dropped 4 bases and J dropped 4; count of bases not matched to a gene: 10. The germline CDR1 and CDR2 sequences are SGHDT and YYEEEE. The CDR3 contains 16 residues. CDR3 sequence: CASSPGTGDRGYGYTF. The CDR3 DNA is TGTGCCAGCAGCCCCGGGACAGGGGATCGAGGCTATGGCTACACCTTC.

This clonotype was detected many times. The chain is built from TRBV19 and TRBJ1-5, with 7 bases identical to TRBD1. V lost 8 bases, J lost 0 bases, and 7 bases stayed unmatched. There are 15 residues in the CDR3. Germline V CDR1 and CDR2: LNHDA, SQIVND (reference sequence). In DNA form, the CDR3 reads TGTGCCAGTTGGACAGGAACCCATAGCAATCAGCCCCAGCATTTT. This gives the protein CASWTGTHSNQPQHF. Full variable domain (rest looked up from reference TRBV19 and TRBJ1-5): DGGITQSPKYLFRKEGQNVTLSCEQNLNHDAMYWYRQDPGQGLRLIYYSQIVNDFQKGDIAEGYSVSREKKESFPLTVTSAQKNPTAFYLCASWTGTHSNQPQHFGDGTRLSIL.

This clonotype appeared many times. The rearrangement links TRBV19 to TRBJ1-1, with D unresolved. Germline values: CDR1 LNHDA, CDR2 SQIVND (reference sequence). The CDR3 is 11 amino acids. With 3 bases removed from V and 5 bases from J, the gap between germline ends came to 4 bases. CDR3 nucleotides: TGTGCCAGTAGTATGATGACTGAAGCTTTCTTT. This translates into CASSMMTEAFF.

As regards this clonotype: One end of the junction varies from germline; a read error may be responsible. The CDR3 loop reads CASSFSTSGTDTQYF. The CDR3 DNA is TGTGCCAGCAGCTTCAGTACTAGCGGCACAGATACGCAGTATTTT. The chain recombines TRBV5-1 with TRBJ2-3, with 7 bases matching TRBD2. From germline, CDR1 is SGHRS and CDR2 YFSETQ. CDR3 size: 15 residues.

This chain connects TRBV7-6 to TRBJ2-2, with 10 bases lining up with TRBD2. Germline CDR1 is SGHVS and CDR2 is FNYEAQ. The CDR3 has 18 residues. Trimming removed 5 bases from V and 2 bases from J; junction bases left unmatched: 11. In DNA, the CDR3 is TGTGCCAGCAGCCCCCCCCCGGGGACTAGCGTAAACACCGGGGAGCTGTTTTTT. This encodes CASSPPPGTSVNTGELFF.

The chain is built from TRBV5-1 and TRBJ1-2; 8 bases are shared with TRBD1. Germline CDR1 and CDR2: SGHRS and YFSETQ. J was trimmed by 6 bases and V by 4 bases; bases with no gene match: 5. The CDR3 is made up of 13 amino acids. The CDR3 here is CASSPDRADGYTF. CDR3 in DNA: TGCGCCAGCAGCCCGGACAGGGCCGATGGCTACACCTTC.

This clonotype was picked up a small number of times. The chain links TRBV27 to TRBJ1-1, with D possibly TRBD1 on 5 matching bases. Trimming left V 0 bases short and J 4 bases short, with 12 bases between. The CDR3 consists of 15 residues. Germline V gene data show CDR1 as MNHEY and CDR2 as SMNVEV (reference sequence). The CDR3 coding sequence is TGTGCCAGCAGTTTATCCCCCGACAGCGGCACTGAAGCTTTCTTT. Its protein is CASSLSPDSGTEAFF.

The chain recombines TRBV29-1 with TRBJ1-2; D ambiguous. Germline assignment: CDR1 SQVTM and CDR2 ANQGSEA. The CDR3 length is 11 residues. V was cut by 1 base and J by 6 bases, with 6 bases left in between. The CDR3: CSVEGANGYTF. DNA for the CDR3: TGCAGCGTTGAAGGGGCTAATGGCTACACCTTC. Drawing the rest from reference TRBV29-1 and TRBJ1-2, the complete variable domain is SAVISQKPSRDICQRGTSLTIQCQVDSQVTMMFWYRQQPGQSLTLIATANQGSEATYESGFVIDKFPISRPNLTFSTLTVSNMSPEDSSIYLCSVEGANGYTFGSGTRLTVV.

The gene calls are TRBV12-3 or TRBV12-4 and TRBJ1-1; D uncertain. The ends were cut back, 2 bases at V and 0 bases at J, with 10 bases in the middle. CDR3 length: 15 residues. CDR3: CASSLSAPVNTEAFF. CDR3 nucleotide sequence: TGTGCCAGCAGTTTATCCGCACCCGTGAACACTGAAGCTTTCTTT.

This clonotype was found a few times. V and J are TRBV20-1 and TRBJ2-3; 10 bases agree with TRBD2. CDR3 length equals 14 residues. Per the germline V gene, CDR1 is DFQATT and CDR2 is SNEGSKA (reference sequence). The V gene end was trimmed by 5 bases and the J gene end by 5 bases; junction bases not matched to a gene: 7. DNA of the CDR3: TGCAGTGCTCCCGGACTAGCGGTGGGAGATACGCAGTATTTT. It yields the protein CSAPGLAVGDTQYF.

As concerns this clonotype: Possible read error: a much larger clone is one base away. V usage is TRBV10-3 and J usage is TRBJ1-1, with TRBD1 matching over 7 bases. The CDR3 has 15 amino acids. Germline CDR1 reads ENHRY; CDR2 reads SYGVKD. This chain's CDR3 is CAVSEDREMNTEAFF. CDR3 DNA sequence: TGTGCCGTCAGTGAAGACAGGGAAATGAACACTGAAGCTTTCTTT.

V and J are TRBV12-3 or TRBV12-4 and TRBJ1-1, with D maybe TRBD1 (6 bases). The CDR3 spans 19 residues. The V gene lost 2 bases and the J gene lost 6 bases, with 28 bases spanning the gap. CDR3 residues: CASSLPEHEGRGLGAEAFF. The CDR3 DNA follows: TGTGCCAGCAGTTTACCTGAACACGAGGGCAGGGGCCTTGGGGCTGAAGCTTTCTTT.

This clonotype was seen repeatedly, ten times or more. V and J are TRBV7-9 and TRBJ1-3; weak D call: TRBD1 (6 bases). CDR1 is SEHNR and CDR2 is FQNEAQ in the germline V gene (reference sequence). V dropped 7 bases and J dropped 4 bases, with 17 bases sitting between them. The CDR3 totals 15 residues. CDR3 nucleotide sequence: TGTGCCAGCACCCACGGGACACTTCAAGGAAACACCATATATTTT. Amino acid sequence: CASTHGTLQGNTIYF.

A few counts support this clonotype. The chain is built from TRBV12-3 or TRBV12-4 and TRBJ1-5, with D uncertain. CDR3 length equals 13 residues. Trimming took off 7 bases at V and 6 bases at J, with 13 bases between the two ends. The CDR3, as DNA: TGTGCCAGCACTCTTGCCCCGGGTCAGCCCCAGCATTTT. This gives the protein CASTLAPGQPQHF.

This rearrangement joins TRBV6-5 to TRBJ1-2, with D uncertain. Trimming left V 8 bases short and J 0 bases short, with 10 bases between. Germline CDR1 and CDR2: MNHEY and SVGAGI. The CDR3 covers 13 residues. The CDR3 nucleotides are TGTGCCAGCTCTCCAAATTCTAACTATGGCTACACCTTC. Translating gives CASSPNSNYGYTF.

The table lists this clonotype with a few counts. The chain recombines TRBV9 with TRBJ1-4; D is unclear. This CDR3 comprises 14 residues. Germline CDR1 SGDLS, CDR2 YYNGEE. V lost 0 bases and J lost 8, with 11 bases in between. The CDR3 is CASSVDGAGEKLFF. The CDR3 DNA reads as TGTGCCAGCAGCGTAGATGGTGCGGGGGAAAAACTGTTTTTT.

This chain links TRBV18 with TRBJ2-7; D is uncertain. V was pared by 5 bases and J by 3 bases, with 11 bases between. This CDR3 comprises 13 residues. CDR1 is KGHSH and CDR2 is LQKENI in the germline V gene. The CDR3 nucleotides are TGTGCCAGCTCAGCCGACGTTGACTACGAGCAGTACTTC. This encodes CASSADVDYEQYF. The full variable domain, completed using reference TRBV18 and TRBJ2-7, is NAGVMQNPRHLVRRRGQEARLRCSPMKGHSHVYWYRQLPEEGLKFMVYLQKENIIDESGMPKERFSAEFPKEGPSILRIQQVVRGDSAAYFCASSADVDYEQYFGPGTRLTVT.

The V and J genes are TRBV20-1 and TRBJ2-5; the match to TRBD2 covers 8 bases. V lost 3 bases to trimming and J lost 5 bases; unmatched junction nucleotides: 11. Germline assignment: CDR1 DFQATT and CDR2 SNEGSKA (reference sequence). The CDR3 extends over 15 amino acids. The CDR3, as DNA: TGCAGTGCTAGTGAGCGGGGGAGCCTAGGGGAGACCCAGTACTTC. This encodes CSASERGSLGETQYF.

This clonotype was counted a few times. J is TRBJ1-1 and V is TRBV9; D unresolved. CDR1 is SGDLS, CDR2 YYNGEE, per germline. CDR3 length: 14 amino acids. V was cut by 4 bases and J by 5 bases, with 15 bases left in between. The CDR3: CASSPSQYGTEAFF. CDR3 DNA sequence: TGTGCCAGCAGCCCATCTCAGTACGGAACTGAAGCTTTCTTT.

In this sample, this clonotype turned up many times. The rearrangement links TRBV10-3 to TRBJ2-6, with 9 bases matching TRBD2. CDR1 ENHRY and CDR2 SYGVKD come from the germline V gene. After removal of 11 bases from V and 0 bases from J, the junction contained 5 bases not matched to a gene. The CDR3 loop spans 15 amino acids. The CDR3 DNA sequence: TGTGCCTCTAGCGGGGACCGCTCTGGGGCCAACGTCCTGACTTTC. Residues: CASSGDRSGANVLTF.

This clonotype has only one observation. This sequence joins TRBV4-1 and TRBJ1-3; weak D call: TRBD1 (6 bases). Germline assignment: CDR1 MGHRA and CDR2 YSYEKL. V lost 4 bases and J lost 8, with 15 bases in between. This CDR3 has 14 residues. CDR3 sequence reads: CASSPTLTGYTIYF. CDR3 nucleotides: TGCGCCAGCAGCCCGACTCTAACAGGGTACACCATATATTTT.

There are many counts of this clonotype. This rearrangement joins TRBV7-2 to TRBJ2-2; D unresolved. CDR1 and CDR2 from the germline V gene are SGHTA and FQGNSA. The V gene lost 5 bases and the J gene lost 1 base, with 11 bases spanning the gap. This CDR3 region has 15 residues. CDR3 bases: TGTGCCAGCAGCCGGCCGGGCCTGAACACCGGGGAGCTGTTTTTT. As protein: CASSRPGLNTGELFF.

In this sample, this clonotype turned up many times. This sequence joins TRBV20-1 and TRBJ1-4; 9 bases align to TRBD1. CDR3 size: 14 residues. Germline V gene sequence: CDR1 DFQATT, CDR2 SNEGSKA (reference sequence). V gave up 1 base and J gave up 6 bases; unmatched junction bases: 3. CDR3 sequence: CSARGGQGDEKLFF. CDR3 DNA: TGCAGTGCTAGAGGGGGACAGGGAGATGAAAAACTGTTTTTT.

This clonotype was recorded at least ten times. The V gene is TRBV25-1, the J gene TRBJ2-5; 10 bases align to TRBD1. V was pared by 4 bases and J by 1 base, with 9 bases of the junction left unmatched. The length of the CDR3 is 17 residues. Germline CDR1 reads MGHDK; CDR2 reads SYGVNS. The DNA of the CDR3 is TGTGCCAGCAGTGGGGACAGGGGCTCTGGGGTCCAAGAGACCCAGTACTTC. It yields the protein CASSGDRGSGVQETQYF.

The V call is TRBV25-1, the J call TRBJ1-1, with a tentative D call TRBD1 (5 bases). Germline values: CDR1 MGHDK, CDR2 SYGVNS. Between the trimmed V and J ends, which lost 3 bases and 11 bases, there was a span of 10 bases. This CDR3 has 11 residues. The CDR3 nucleotides are TGTGCCAGCAGTGACAGTAGGGACGCTTTCTTT. It specifies CASSDSRDAFF.

This sequence joins TRBV12-3 or TRBV12-4 and TRBJ1-6, with TRBD1 matching 9 bases. The CDR3 spans 16 residues. With 7 bases clipped from V and 6 bases from J, the junction kept 10 bases outside the gene matches. The CDR3 loop reads CASTTTGTGSNSPLHF. CDR3 sequence (DNA): TGTGCCAGCACTACTACTGGGACAGGGAGTAATTCACCCCTCCACTTT.

The chain carries TRBV15 and TRBJ2-6; D is ambiguous. Trimming removed 1 base at V and 0 bases at J, with 10 bases between. This CDR3 spans 17 amino acids. CDR1 is LNHNV, CDR2 YYDKDF, per germline (reference sequence). CDR3 bases: TGTGCCACCAGCAGAGGGGCGGCACACTCTGGGGCCAACGTCCTGACTTTC. Protein: CATSRGAAHSGANVLTF.

This clonotype was observed once. The chain combines TRBV11-1 with TRBJ2-7; no clear D gene. Trimming pared 0 bases from V and 0 bases from J, leaving 6 bases between. The CDR3 consists of 14 residues. Germline values: CDR1 SGHAT, CDR2 FQDESV (reference sequence). Here the CDR3 reads CASSLARHSYEQYF. CDR3 in DNA: TGTGCCAGCAGCTTAGCCAGGCACTCCTACGAGCAGTACTTC.